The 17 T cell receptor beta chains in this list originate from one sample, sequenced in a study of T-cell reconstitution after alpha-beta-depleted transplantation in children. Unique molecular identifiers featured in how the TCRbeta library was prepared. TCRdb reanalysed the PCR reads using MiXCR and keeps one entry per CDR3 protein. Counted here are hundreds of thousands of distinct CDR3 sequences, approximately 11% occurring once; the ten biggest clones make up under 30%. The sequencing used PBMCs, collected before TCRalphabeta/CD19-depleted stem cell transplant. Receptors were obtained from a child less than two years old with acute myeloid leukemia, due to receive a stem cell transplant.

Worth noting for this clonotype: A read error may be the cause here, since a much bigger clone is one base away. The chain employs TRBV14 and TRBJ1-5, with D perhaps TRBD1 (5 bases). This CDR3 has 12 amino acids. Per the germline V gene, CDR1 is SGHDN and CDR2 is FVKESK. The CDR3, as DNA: TGTGCCAGCAGAGCAGGGCCTCGGCCCCCGCATTTT. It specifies CASRAGPRPPHF.

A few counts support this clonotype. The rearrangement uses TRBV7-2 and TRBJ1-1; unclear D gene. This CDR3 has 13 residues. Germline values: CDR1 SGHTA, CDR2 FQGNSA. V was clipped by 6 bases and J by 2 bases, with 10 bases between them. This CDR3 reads CASSKAQNTEAFF. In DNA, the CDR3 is TGTGCCAGCAGTAAGGCGCAAAACACTGAAGCTTTCTTT.

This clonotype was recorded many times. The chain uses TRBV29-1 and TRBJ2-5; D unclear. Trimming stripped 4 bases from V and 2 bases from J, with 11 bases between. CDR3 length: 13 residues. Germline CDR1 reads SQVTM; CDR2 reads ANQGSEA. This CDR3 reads CSVGRSSQETQYF. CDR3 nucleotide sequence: TGCAGCGTTGGCCGTAGTTCTCAAGAGACCCAGTACTTC. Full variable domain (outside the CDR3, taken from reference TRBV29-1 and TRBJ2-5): SAVISQKPSRDICQRGTSLTIQCQVDSQVTMMFWYRQQPGQSLTLIATANQGSEATYESGFVIDKFPISRPNLTFSTLTVSNMSPEDSSIYLCSVGRSSQETQYFGPGTRLLVL.

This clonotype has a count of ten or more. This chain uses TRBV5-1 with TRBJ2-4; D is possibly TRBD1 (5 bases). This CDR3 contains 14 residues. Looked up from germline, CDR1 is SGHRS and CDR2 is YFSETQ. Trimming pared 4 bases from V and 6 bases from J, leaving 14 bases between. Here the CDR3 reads CASSPPTARNIQYF. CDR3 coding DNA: TGCGCCAGCAGCCCGCCGACAGCTAGAAACATTCAGTACTTC.

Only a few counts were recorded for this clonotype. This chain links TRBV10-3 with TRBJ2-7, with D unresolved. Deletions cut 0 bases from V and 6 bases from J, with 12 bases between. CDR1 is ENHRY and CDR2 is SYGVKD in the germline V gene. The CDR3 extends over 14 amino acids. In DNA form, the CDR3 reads TGTGCCATCAGTGAGTCCTTAGGATTAGGCGAGCAGTACTTC. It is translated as CAISESLGLGEQYF.

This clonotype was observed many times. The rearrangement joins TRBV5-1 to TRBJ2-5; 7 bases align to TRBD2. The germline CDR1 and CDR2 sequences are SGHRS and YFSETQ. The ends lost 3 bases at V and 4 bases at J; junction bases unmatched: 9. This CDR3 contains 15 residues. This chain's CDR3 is CASSSQGLGLETQYF. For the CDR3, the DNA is TGCGCCAGCAGCTCTCAAGGACTAGGCCTAGAGACCCAGTACTTC.

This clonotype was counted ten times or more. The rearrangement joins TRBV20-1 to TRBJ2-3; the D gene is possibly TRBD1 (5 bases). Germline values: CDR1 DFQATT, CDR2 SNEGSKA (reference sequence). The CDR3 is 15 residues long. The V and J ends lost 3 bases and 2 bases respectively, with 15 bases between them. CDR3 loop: CSASGQGFSTDTQYF. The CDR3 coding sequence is TGCAGTGCTAGTGGGCAGGGCTTTTCCACAGATACGCAGTATTTT.

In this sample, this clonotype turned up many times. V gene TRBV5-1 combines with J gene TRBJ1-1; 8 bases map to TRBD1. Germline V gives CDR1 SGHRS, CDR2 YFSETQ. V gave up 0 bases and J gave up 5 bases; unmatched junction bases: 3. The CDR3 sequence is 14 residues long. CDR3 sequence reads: CASSLGTGSTEAFF. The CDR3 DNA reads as TGCGCCAGCAGCTTGGGGACAGGGAGTACTGAAGCTTTCTTT. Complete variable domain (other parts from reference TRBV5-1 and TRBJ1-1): KAGVTQTPRYLIKTRGQQVTLSCSPISGHRSVSWYQQTPGQGLQFLFEYFSETQRNKGNFPGRFSGRQFSNSRSEMNVSTLELGDSALYLCASSLGTGSTEAFFGQGTRLTVV.

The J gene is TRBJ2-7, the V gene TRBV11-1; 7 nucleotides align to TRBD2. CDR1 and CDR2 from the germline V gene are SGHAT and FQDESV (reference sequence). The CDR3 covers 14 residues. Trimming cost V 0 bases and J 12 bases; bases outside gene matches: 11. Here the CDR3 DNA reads TGTGCCAGCAGCTTAGCGCTCAGCGGGGCTGGGTGGTACTTC. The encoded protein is CASSLALSGAGWYF.

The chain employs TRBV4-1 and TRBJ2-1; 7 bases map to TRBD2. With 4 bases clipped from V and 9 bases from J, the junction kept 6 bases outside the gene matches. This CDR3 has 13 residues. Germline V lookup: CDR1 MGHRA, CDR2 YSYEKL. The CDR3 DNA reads TGCGCCAGCAGCCCATACGGCGGGAGTGAGCAGTTCTTC. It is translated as CASSPYGGSEQFF.

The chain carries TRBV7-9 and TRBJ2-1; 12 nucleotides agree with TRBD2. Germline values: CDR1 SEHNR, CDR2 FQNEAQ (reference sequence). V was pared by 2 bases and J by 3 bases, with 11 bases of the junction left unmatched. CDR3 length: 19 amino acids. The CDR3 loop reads CASSLPNRLAGVLYNEQFF. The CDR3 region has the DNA TGTGCCAGCAGCTTACCTAATCGACTAGCGGGAGTTCTCTACAATGAGCAGTTCTTC.

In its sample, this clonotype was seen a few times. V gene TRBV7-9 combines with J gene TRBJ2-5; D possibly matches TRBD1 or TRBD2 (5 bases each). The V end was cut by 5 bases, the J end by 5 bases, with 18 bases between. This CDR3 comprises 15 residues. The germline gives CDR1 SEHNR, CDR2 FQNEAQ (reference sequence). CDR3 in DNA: TGTGCCAGCAGCCCTATGCCTGTAGGGGAGGAGACCCAGTACTTC. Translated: CASSPMPVGEETQYF.

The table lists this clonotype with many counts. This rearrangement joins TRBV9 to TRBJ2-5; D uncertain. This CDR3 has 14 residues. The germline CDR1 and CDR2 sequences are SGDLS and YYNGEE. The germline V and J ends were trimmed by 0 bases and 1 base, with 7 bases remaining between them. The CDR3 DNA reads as TGTGCCAGCAGCGTAGGTCAGCCCCAAGAGACCCAGTACTTC. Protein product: CASSVGQPQETQYF.

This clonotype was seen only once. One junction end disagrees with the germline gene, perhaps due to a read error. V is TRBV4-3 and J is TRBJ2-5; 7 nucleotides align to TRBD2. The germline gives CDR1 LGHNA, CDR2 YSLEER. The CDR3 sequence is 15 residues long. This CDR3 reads CVSSQAGRPQETQYF. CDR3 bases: TGCGTCAGCAGCCAAGCGGGAAGGCCCCAAGAGACACAGTACTTC.

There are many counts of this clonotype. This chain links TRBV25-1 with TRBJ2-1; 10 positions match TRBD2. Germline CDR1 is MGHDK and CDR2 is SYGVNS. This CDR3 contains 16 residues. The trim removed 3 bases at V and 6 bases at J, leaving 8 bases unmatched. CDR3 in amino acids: CASSDDRASGGNEQFF. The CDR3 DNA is TGTGCCAGCAGTGATGACAGGGCTAGCGGGGGCAATGAGCAGTTCTTC. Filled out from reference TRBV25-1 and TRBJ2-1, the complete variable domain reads EADIYQTPRYLVIGTGKKITLECSQTMGHDKMYWYQQDPGMELHLIHYSYGVNSTEKGDLSSESTVSRIRTEHFPLTLESARPSHTSQYLCASSDDRASGGNEQFFGPGTRLTVL.

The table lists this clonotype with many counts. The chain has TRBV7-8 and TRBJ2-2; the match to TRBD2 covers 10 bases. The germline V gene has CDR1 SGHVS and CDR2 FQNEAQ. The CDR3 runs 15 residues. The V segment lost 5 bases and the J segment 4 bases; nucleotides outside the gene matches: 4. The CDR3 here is CASSGWTSGTGELFF. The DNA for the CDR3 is TGTGCCAGCAGCGGATGGACTAGCGGCACCGGGGAGCTGTTTTTT.

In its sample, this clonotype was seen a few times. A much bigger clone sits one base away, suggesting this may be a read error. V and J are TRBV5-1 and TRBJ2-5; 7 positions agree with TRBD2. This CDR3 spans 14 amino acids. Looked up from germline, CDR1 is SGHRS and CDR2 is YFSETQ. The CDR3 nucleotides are TGTGCCAGGAGCTCCAGGGCGGGAGAAGAGACCCAGTACTTC. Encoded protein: CARSSRAGEETQYF.